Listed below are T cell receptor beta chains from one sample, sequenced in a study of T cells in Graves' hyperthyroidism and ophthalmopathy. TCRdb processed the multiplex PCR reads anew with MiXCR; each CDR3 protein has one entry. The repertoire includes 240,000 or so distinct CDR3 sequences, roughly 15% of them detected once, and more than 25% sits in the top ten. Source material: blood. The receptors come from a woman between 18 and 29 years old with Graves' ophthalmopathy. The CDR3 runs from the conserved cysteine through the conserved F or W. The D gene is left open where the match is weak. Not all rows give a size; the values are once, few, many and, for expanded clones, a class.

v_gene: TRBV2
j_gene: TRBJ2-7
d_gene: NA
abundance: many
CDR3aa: CASSGVAEQYF
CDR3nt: TGTGCCAGCAGCGGGGTGGCCGAGCAGTACTTC

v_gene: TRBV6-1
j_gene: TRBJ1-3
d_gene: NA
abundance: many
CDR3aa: CASSPGTGISGNTIYF
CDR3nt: TGTGCCAGCAGTCCGGGGACGGGGATCTCTGGAAACACCATATATTTT

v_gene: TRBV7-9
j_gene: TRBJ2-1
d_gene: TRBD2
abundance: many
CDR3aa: CASSSQAGGFYNEQFF
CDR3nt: TGTGCCAGCAGCTCCCAAGCGGGGGGTTTCTACAATGAGCAGTTCTTC

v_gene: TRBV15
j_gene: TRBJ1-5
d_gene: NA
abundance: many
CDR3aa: CATSGRRGAPNQPQHF
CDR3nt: TGTGCCACCAGCGGTAGGCGGGGAGCTCCCAATCAGCCCCAGCATTTT

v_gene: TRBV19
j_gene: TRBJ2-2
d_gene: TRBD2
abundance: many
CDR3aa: CASSPGGAGTGELFF
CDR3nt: TGTGCCAGTAGCCCGGGGGGGGCTGGGACCGGGGAGCTGTTTTTT

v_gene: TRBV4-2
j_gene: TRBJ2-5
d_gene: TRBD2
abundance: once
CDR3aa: CVSSQAAAGQETQYF
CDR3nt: TGTGTCAGCAGCCAAGCCGCAGCGGGACAAGAGACCCAGTACTTC

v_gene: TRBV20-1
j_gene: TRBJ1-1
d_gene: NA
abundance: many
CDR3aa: CSASNVWGNPNTEAFF
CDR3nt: TGCAGTGCTAGCAACGTGTGGGGGAACCCGAACACTGAAGCTTTCTTT

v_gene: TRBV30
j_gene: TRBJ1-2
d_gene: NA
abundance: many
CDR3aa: CAQSPGNYGYTF
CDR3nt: TGTGCCCAGTCGCCAGGAAACTATGGCTACACCTTC

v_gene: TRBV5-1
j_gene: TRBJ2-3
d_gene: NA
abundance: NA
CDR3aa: CASSLGVRSTDTQYF
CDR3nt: TGCGCCAGCAGCTTGGGGGTCCGTAGCACAGATACGCAGTATTTT

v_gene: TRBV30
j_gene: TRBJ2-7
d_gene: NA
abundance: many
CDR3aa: CAWSYVTYEQYF
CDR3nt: TGTGCCTGGAGTTACGTTACCTACGAGCAGTACTTC

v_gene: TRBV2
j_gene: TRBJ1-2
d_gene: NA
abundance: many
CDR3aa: CASSKGTTREGYTF
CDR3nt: TGTGCCAGCAGCAAAGGGACGACACGGGAGGGCTACACCTTC

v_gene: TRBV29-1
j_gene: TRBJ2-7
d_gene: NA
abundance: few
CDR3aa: CSVANRTAYEQYF
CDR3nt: TGCAGCGTTGCTAACAGGACCGCCTACGAGCAGTACTTC

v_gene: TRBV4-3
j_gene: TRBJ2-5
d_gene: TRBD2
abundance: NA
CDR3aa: CASSQGGTSGVQETQYF
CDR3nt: TGCGCCAGCAGCCAGGGGGGGACTAGCGGGGTCCAAGAGACCCAGTACTTC

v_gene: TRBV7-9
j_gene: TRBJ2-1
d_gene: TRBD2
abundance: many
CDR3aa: CASSELLSGGPGNEQFF
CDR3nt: TGTGCCAGCAGCGAATTGCTCTCGGGGGGACCGGGCAATGAGCAGTTCTTC

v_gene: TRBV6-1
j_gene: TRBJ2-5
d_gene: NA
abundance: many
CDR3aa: CASSFGGTLQETQYF
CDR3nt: TGTGCCAGCAGTTTCGGCGGGACGCTCCAAGAGACCCAGTACTTC

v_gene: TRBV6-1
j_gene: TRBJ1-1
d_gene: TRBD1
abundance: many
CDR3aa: CASRTGPMNTEAFF
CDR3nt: TGTGCCAGCCGGACAGGCCCCATGAACACTGAAGCTTTCTTT

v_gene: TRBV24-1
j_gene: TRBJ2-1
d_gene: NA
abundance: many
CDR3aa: CATSDYNEQFF
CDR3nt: TGTGCCACCAGTGATTATAATGAGCAGTTCTTC

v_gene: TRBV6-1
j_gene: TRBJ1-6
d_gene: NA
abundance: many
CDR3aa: CASSPQTGSPLHF
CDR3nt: TGTGCCAGCAGCCCCCAAACCGGATCACCCCTCCACTTT

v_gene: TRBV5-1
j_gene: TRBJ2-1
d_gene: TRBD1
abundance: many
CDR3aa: CASSLSTGGSYNEQFF
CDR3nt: TGCGCCAGCAGCTTGAGTACAGGGGGATCCTACAATGAGCAGTTCTTC

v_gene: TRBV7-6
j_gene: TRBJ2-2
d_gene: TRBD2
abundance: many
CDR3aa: CASLAGGPYNTGELFF
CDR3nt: TGTGCCAGCCTAGCGGGGGGGCCTTATAACACCGGGGAGCTGTTTTTT

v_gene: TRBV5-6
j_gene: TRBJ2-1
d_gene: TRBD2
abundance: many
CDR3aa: CASSLVGGGDNEQFF
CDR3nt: TGTGCCAGCAGCTTGGTGGGCGGGGGGGACAATGAGCAGTTCTTC

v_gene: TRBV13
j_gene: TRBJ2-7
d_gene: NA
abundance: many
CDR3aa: CASSFLGEKTYEQYF
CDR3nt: TGTGCCAGCAGCTTCTTGGGGGAAAAAACCTACGAGCAGTACTTC

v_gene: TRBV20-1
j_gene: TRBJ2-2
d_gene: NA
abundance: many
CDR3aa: CSASRGKNTGELFF
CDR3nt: TGCAGTGCTAGTAGGGGGAAGAACACCGGGGAGCTGTTTTTT

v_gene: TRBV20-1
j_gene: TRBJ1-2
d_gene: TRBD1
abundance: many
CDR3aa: CSAPERQGNGYTF
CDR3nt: TGCAGTGCCCCAGAGAGACAGGGGAATGGCTACACCTTC

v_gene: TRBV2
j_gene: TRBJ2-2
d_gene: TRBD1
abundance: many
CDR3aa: CARYGQDTGELFF
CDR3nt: TGTGCCAGATACGGACAGGACACCGGGGAGCTGTTTTTT

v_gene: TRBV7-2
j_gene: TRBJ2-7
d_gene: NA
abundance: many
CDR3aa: CASSLMYRGSYEQYF
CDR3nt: TGTGCCAGCAGCTTAATGTACCGGGGCTCCTACGAGCAGTACTTC

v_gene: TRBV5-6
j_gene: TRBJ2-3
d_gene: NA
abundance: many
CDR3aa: CASSSIAGLTDTQYF
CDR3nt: TGTGCCAGCAGCTCCATCGCGGGACTCACAGATACGCAGTATTTT

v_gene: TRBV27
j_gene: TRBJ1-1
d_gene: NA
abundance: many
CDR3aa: CASSRDRPTPSTEAFF
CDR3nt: TGTGCCAGCAGCCGTGACAGGCCAACTCCCAGCACTGAAGCTTTCTTT

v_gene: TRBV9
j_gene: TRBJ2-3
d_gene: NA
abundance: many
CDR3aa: CASSGVVLGLSGDTQYF
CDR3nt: TGTGCCAGCAGCGGGGTAGTGCTCGGGCTCAGCGGGGATACGCAGTATTTT

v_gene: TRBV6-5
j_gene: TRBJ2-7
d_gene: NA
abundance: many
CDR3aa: CASSYGQLYEQYF
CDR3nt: TGTGCCAGCAGTTACGGGCAACTATACGAGCAGTACTTC

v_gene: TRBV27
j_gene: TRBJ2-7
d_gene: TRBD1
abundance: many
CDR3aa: CASSLSGTGFGEQYF
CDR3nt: TGTGCCAGCAGTTTATCCGGGACAGGGTTCGGCGAGCAGTACTTC

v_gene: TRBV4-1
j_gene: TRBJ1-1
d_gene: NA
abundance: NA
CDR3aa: CASSQDQDINTEAFF
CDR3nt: TGCGCCAGCAGCCAAGATCAGGACATTAACACTGAAGCTTTCTTT

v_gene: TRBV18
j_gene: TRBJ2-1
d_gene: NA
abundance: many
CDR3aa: CASSPGYSSYNEQFF
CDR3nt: TGTGCCAGCTCACCAGGGTATAGCTCCTACAATGAGCAGTTCTTC

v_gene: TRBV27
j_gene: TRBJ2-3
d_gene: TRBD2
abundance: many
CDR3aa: CASSFLAGGLSTDTQYF
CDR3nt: TGTGCCAGCAGTTTCCTAGCGGGAGGGTTAAGCACAGATACGCAGTATTTT

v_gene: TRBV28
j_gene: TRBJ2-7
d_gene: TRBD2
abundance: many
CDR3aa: CASRLAGGNYEQYF
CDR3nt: TGTGCCAGCCGGCTAGCGGGAGGGAACTACGAGCAGTACTTC

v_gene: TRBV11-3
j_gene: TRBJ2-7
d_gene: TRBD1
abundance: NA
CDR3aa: CASSLGGQNYEQYF
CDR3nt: TGTGCCAGCAGCTTAGGGGGACAGAACTACGAGCAGTACTTC

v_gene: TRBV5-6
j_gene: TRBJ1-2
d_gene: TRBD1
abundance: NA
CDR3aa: CASSLGTGGARGYTF
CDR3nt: TGTGCCAGCAGCCTTGGGACAGGGGGCGCGAGGGGCTACACCTTC

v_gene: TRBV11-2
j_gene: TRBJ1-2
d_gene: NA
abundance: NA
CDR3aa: CASSLGAGRGYGYTF
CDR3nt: TGTGCCAGCAGCTTAGGAGCGGGGCGCGGCTATGGCTACACCTTC

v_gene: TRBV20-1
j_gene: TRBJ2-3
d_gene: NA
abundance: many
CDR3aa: CSAREGRGTWGDTQYF
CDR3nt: TGCAGTGCTAGAGAGGGGCGGGGCACCTGGGGAGATACGCAGTATTTT

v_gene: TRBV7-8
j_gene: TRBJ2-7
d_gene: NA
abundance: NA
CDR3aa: CASSLTGTSEYEQYF
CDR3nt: TGTGCCAGCAGCCTTACCGGGACAAGCGAATACGAGCAGTACTTC

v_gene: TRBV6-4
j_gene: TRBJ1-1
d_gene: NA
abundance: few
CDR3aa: CASSDSDNTEAFF
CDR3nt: TGTGCCAGCAGTGACTCGGACAACACTGAAGCTTTCTTT

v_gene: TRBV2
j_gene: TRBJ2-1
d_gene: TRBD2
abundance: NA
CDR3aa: CASRPPGTSGRYEQFF
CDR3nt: TGTGCCAGCAGACCCCCCGGGACTAGCGGGAGGTATGAGCAGTTCTTC

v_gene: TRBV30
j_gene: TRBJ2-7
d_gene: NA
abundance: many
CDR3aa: CAWAGQFNEQYF
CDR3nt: TGTGCCTGGGCGGGACAGTTCAACGAGCAGTACTTC

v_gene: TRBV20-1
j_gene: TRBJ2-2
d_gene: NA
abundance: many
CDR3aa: CSARHRKLYTGELFF
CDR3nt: TGCAGTGCTAGACACAGGAAATTGTACACCGGGGAGCTGTTTTTT

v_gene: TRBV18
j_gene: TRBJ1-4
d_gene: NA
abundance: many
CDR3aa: CASSLRGTNEKLFF
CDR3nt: TGTGCCAGCTCACTCAGGGGTACTAATGAAAAACTGTTTTTT

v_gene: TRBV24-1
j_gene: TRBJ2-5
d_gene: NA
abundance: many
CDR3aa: CATSDQTVQETQYF
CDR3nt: TGTGCCACCAGTGATCAGACAGTTCAAGAGACCCAGTACTTC

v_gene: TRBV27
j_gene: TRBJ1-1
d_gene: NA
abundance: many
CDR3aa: CASSERPDEAFF
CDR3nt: TGTGCCAGCAGTGAACGGCCGGACGAAGCTTTCTTT

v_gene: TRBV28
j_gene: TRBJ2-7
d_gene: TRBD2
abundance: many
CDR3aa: CASSHRLAGGYEQYF
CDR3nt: TGTGCCAGCAGCCATAGACTAGCGGGAGGTTACGAGCAGTACTTC

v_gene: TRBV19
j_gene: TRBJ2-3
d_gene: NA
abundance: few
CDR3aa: CASNGRTSTDTQYF
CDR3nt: TGTGCCAGTAATGGGAGAACTAGCACAGATACGCAGTATTTT

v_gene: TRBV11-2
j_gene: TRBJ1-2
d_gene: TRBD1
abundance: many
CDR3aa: CASSFIKTGQGADGYTF
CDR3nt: TGTGCCAGCAGCTTCATCAAAACGGGACAGGGGGCCGATGGCTACACCTTC

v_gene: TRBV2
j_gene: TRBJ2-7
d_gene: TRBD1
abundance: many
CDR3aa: CASRAGTGPTYEQYF
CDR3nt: TGTGCCAGTAGGGCCGGGACAGGGCCCACCTACGAGCAGTACTTC

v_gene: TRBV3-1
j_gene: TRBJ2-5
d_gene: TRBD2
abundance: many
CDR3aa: CASSLLPGLAGGEETQYF
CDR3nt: TGTGCCAGCAGCCTCCTGCCGGGACTAGCGGGAGGGGAAGAGACCCAGTACTTC

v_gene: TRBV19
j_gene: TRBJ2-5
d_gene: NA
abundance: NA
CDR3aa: CASSIGTGDPRETQYF
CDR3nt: TGTGCCAGTAGTATAGGTACGGGGGACCCCCGAGAGACCCAGTACTTC

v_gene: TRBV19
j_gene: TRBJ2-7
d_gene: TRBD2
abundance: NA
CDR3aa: CASSIVTSGTYEQYF
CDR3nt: TGTGCCAGTAGTATCGTCACTAGCGGGACCTACGAGCAGTACTTC